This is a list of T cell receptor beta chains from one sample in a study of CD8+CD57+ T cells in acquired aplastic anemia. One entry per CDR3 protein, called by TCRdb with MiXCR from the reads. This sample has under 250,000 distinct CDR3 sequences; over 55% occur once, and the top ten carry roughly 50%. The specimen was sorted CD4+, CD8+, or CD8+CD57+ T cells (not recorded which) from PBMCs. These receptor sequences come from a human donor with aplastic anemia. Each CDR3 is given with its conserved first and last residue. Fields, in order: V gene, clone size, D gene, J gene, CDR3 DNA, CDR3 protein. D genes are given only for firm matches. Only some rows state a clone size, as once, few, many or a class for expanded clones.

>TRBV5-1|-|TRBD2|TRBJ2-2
TGCGCCAGCAGCTCGGGGAACATAGCGGGGTCGAACACCGGGGAGCTGTTTTTT
CASSSGNIAGSNTGELFF
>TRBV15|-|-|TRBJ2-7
TGTGCCACCAGCAGATTTCCGGACGGATCCTACGAGCAGTACTTC
CATSRFPDGSYEQYF
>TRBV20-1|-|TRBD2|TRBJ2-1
TGCAGTGCTAGAGCTTGGTCTAGCGGGAGGAATGAGCAGTTCTTC
CSARAWSSGRNEQFF
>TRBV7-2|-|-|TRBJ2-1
TGTGCCAGCAGCTTAGACGTAGTCTATGAGCAGTTCTTC
CASSLDVVYEQFF
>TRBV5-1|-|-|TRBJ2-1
TGTGCCAGCAGCAGACTTCAGGGCGATTCGCAGTTCTTC
CASSRLQGDSQFF
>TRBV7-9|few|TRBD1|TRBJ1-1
TGTGCCAGCAGCTGGGGGACAGCTGGCACTGAAGCTTTCTTT
CASSWGTAGTEAFF
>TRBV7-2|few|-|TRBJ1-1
TGTGCCAGCAGCTACCTCAAGGGGGACGTGGGGCTTGAAGCTTTCTTT
CASSYLKGDVGLEAFF
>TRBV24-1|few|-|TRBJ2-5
TGTGCCACCAGTGATTTGCGAGGGAACCAAGAGACCCAGTACTTC
CATSDLRGNQETQYF
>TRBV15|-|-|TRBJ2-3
TGTGCCACCAGCAGAGGTAGCAGCCCCACAGATACGCAGTATTTT
CATSRGSSPTDTQYF
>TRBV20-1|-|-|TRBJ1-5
TGCAGTGCTAGTTTCAGGGGACCTACTAGCAATCAGCCCCAGCATTTT
CSASFRGPTSNQPQHF
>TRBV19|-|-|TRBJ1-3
TGTGCCAGTAGGCCCTCACCAGACAGATCTGGAAACACCATATATTTT
CASRPSPDRSGNTIYF
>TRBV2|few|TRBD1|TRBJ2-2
TGTGCCAGCAGGGGACAGGGAGTTCCCGGGGAGCTGTTTTTT
CASRGQGVPGELFF
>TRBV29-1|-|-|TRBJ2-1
TGCAGCGTTCAACACAATGAGCAGTTCTTC
CSVQHNEQFF
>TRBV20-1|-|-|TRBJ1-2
TGCAGTGCTAGGGAGGGCAGAAACTATGGCTACACCTTC
CSAREGRNYGYTF